One sample yielded the 20 T cell receptor beta chains listed below, sequenced in a study of cytomegalovirus exposure and HLA in healthy donors (dated by TCRdb to 2016 to 2017). The receptor library was made with the immunoSEQ multiplex PCR assay. A mixture of 60 forward primers for TCR Vbeta segments and 13 reverse primers for TCR Jbeta segments was used in the multiplex PCR. TCRdb limited this immuneACCESS table to in-frame rearrangements with V and J called. A share of clones is missing; checked studies link under half to unresolved V genes, and the rest is unexplained. The sample table holds roughly 150,000 clones, of which approximately 80% were seen once. Around 3% of the sample lies in the top ten. Material for sequencing was PBMCs. These receptors all come from a man aged 35 to 55 in good health and CMV-seronegative.

This chain joins TRBV14 and TRBJ2-7; 10 bases line up with TRBD1. Germline lookup yields CDR1 SGHDN and CDR2 FVKESK. The CDR3 runs to 17 residues. V shed 0 bases, J shed 5 bases, and the junction held 10 bases outside the gene matches. The CDR3, as DNA: TGTGCCAGCAGCCAAGAAATGACGACAGGGGGCAAAAACGAGCAGTACTTC. It is translated as CASSQEMTTGGKNEQYF.

This chain uses TRBV4-3 with TRBJ1-2; 8 bases line up with TRBD1. Germline lookup yields CDR1 LGHNA and CDR2 YSLEER. The length of the CDR3 is 14 residues. V shed 4 bases and J 4 bases; nucleotides not matched to a gene: 5. As DNA, the CDR3 is TGCGCCAGCAGCCTGGGACAGGCCCCCTATGGCTACACCTTC. Translation: CASSLGQAPYGYTF.

V gene TRBV7-2 combines with J gene TRBJ2-7; D remains ambiguous. Germline values: CDR1 SGHTA, CDR2 FQGNSA. The CDR3 sequence is 15 residues long. V lost 6 bases to trimming and J lost 3 bases, with 18 bases between them. In DNA form, the CDR3 reads TGTGCCAGCAGATCCCGACACACAACCTTCTACGAGCAGTACTTC. As protein: CASRSRHTTFYEQYF. Drawing the rest from reference TRBV7-2 and TRBJ2-7, the complete variable domain is GAGVSQSPSNKVTEKGKDVELRCDPISGHTALYWYRQSLGQGLEFLIYFQGNSAPDKSGLPSDRFSAERTGGSVSTLTIQRTQQEDSAVYLCASRSRHTTFYEQYFGPGTRLTVT.

Details on this clone: One end of the junction varies from germline; a read error may be responsible. In the same sample, other DNA sequences code for this CDR3. The chain is built from TRBV30 and TRBJ2-5; the match to TRBD1 covers 7 bases. The CDR3 is made up of 14 amino acids. From germline, CDR1 is GTSNPN and CDR2 SVGIG (reference sequence). The CDR3: CAWRGLQGEETQYF. The CDR3 DNA is TGTGCCTGGAGGGGGCTTCAGGGGGAAGAAACCCAGTACTTC. The full variable domain, its missing parts supplied by reference TRBV30 and TRBJ2-5, is SQTIHQWPATLVQPVGSPLSLECTVEGTSNPNLYWYRQAAGRGLQLLFYSVGIGQISSEVPQNLSASRPQDRQFILSSKKLLLSDSGFYLCAWRGLQGEETQYFGPGTRLLVL.

This chain connects TRBV7-2 to TRBJ1-2; D not resolved. V was cut by 3 bases and J by 4 bases, with 9 bases left in between. This CDR3 spans 13 amino acids. Germline lookup yields CDR1 SGHTA and CDR2 FQGNSA. DNA for the CDR3: TGTGCCAGCAGCTTGCAGGATTTCTATGGCTACACCTTC. It codes for CASSLQDFYGYTF.

The genes are TRBV6-5 and TRBJ1-5, with TRBD1 identical over 10 bases. The CDR3 is 16 amino acids. The V segment lost 4 bases and the J segment 6 bases; nucleotides outside the gene matches: 9. In germline, CDR1 is MNHEY, CDR2 SVGAGI. The CDR3 DNA reads as TGTGCCAGCAGTTCCCTACGGGACAGGGGTAGTCAGCCCCAGCATTTT. Its translation: CASSSLRDRGSQPQHF.

CDR3 protein: CASSEAPSTGVGNQPQHF. CDR3 nucleotides: TGTGCCAGCAGTGAAGCCCCCTCGACAGGGGTAGGCAATCAGCCCCAGCATTTT. The chain recombines TRBV6-1 with TRBJ1-5, with 8 bases aligning to TRBD1. This CDR3 is built from 18 residues. Losses at the gene ends were 0 bases for V and 2 bases for J; bases not matched to a gene: 9. Germline V gene lookup returns CDR1 MNHNS and CDR2 SASEGT.

The V and J genes are TRBV5-1 and TRBJ2-3; 10 bases are shared with TRBD1. The junction had 5 bases not matched to a gene; V was cut back by 4 bases and J by 0 bases. This CDR3 spans 16 amino acids. CDR1 SGHRS and CDR2 YFSETQ come from the germline V gene. This CDR3 reads CASSPGGQGSTDTQYF. The DNA for the CDR3 is TGCGCCAGCAGCCCGGGGGGACAGGGGAGCACAGATACGCAGTATTTT.

Only one count was recorded for this clone. V is TRBV11-3 and J is TRBJ2-2; 10 bases fit TRBD1. J lost 6 bases, V lost 2 bases, and 6 bases had no gene match. The germline V gene has CDR1 SGHNT and CDR2 YENEEA. This CDR3 is 16 amino acids long. The CDR3 here is CASSLRQGARAGELFF. As DNA, the CDR3 is TGTGCCAGCAGCTTACGACAGGGGGCGCGTGCCGGGGAGCTGTTTTTT.

V is TRBV7-9 and J is TRBJ1-6, with a possible D match to TRBD1 (5 bases). Germline CDR1 and CDR2: SEHNR and FQNEAQ (reference sequence). This CDR3 is built from 15 residues. Trimming pared 4 bases from V and 9 bases from J, leaving 16 bases between. The CDR3 DNA is TGTGCCAGCAGCTATCAGGGTGGGTCGCGTTCACCCCTCCACTTT. Translated, it gives CASSYQGGSRSPLHF.

This rearrangement joins TRBV27 to TRBJ2-7, with a tentative D call TRBD1 (5 bases). Trimming removed 5 bases from V and 5 bases from J, with 19 bases in between. The CDR3 contains 15 residues. Germline CDR1 is MNHEY and CDR2 is SMNVEV (reference sequence). The CDR3: CASSVLPSGLHEQYF. The DNA for the CDR3 is TGTGCCAGCAGTGTCTTACCGTCAGGGCTCCACGAGCAGTACTTC.

In its sample, this clone was seen once. The gene calls are TRBV7-2 and TRBJ1-5; possible D gene TRBD1, 5 bases. Germline lookup yields CDR1 SGHTA and CDR2 FQGNSA. The ends were cut back, 2 bases at V and 5 bases at J, with 13 bases in the middle. CDR3 size: 15 residues. CDR3 nucleotides: TGTGCCAGCAGCTTAAATGGGGGAGGCGATCAGCCCCAGCATTTT. Translated: CASSLNGGGDQPQHF.

The chain is built from TRBV7-3 and TRBJ2-7, with a possible D match to TRBD1 (5 bases). In germline, CDR1 is SGHTA, CDR2 FQGTGA. The CDR3 runs 13 residues. V lost 5 bases to trimming and J lost 3 bases, with 11 bases between them. The CDR3 DNA follows: TGTGCCAGCAGCCCACTCGACAGCTACGAGCAGTACTTC. As protein: CASSPLDSYEQYF.

This chain joins TRBV4-1 and TRBJ1-4; tentative D call: TRBD1 (5 bases). This CDR3 spans 15 amino acids. Trimming took off 0 bases at V and 7 bases at J, with 12 bases between the two ends. CDR1 MGHRA and CDR2 YSYEKL come from the germline V gene. The DNA of the CDR3 is TGCGCCAGCAGCCAAGATAGGGGCAGGGCTGAAAAACTGTTTTTT. Protein sequence: CASSQDRGRAEKLFF.

This clone was counted a few times. The chain links TRBV18 to TRBJ1-2; 7 bases agree with TRBD1. The length of the CDR3 is 15 residues. The germline CDR1 and CDR2 sequences are KGHSH and LQKENI. J was trimmed by 13 bases and V by 2 bases; bases with no gene match: 16. The CDR3 nucleotides read TGTGCCAGCTCACCAAACGAGGAGACAGGGTGGGGTAGCACCTTC. Protein: CASSPNEETGWGSTF.

The chain is built from TRBV29-1 and TRBJ2-3, with 13 nucleotides matching TRBD2. Trimming cost V 6 bases and J 2 bases; bases outside gene matches: 2. The CDR3 length is 14 residues. In germline, CDR1 is SQVTM, CDR2 ANQGSEA. The CDR3 protein is CSVGTSGNTDTQYF. CDR3 DNA sequence: TGCAGCGTGGGGACTAGCGGGAACACAGATACGCAGTATTTT.

The CDR3 reads CSARDRYTQYF. CDR3 sequence (DNA): TGCAGTGCTAGAGATCGGTATACCCAGTACTTC. This chain connects TRBV20-1 to TRBJ2-5; D call uncertain. Trimming left V 0 bases short and J 8 bases short, with 7 bases between. This CDR3 spans 11 amino acids. CDR1 is DFQATT, CDR2 SNEGSKA, per germline (reference sequence).

The gene calls are TRBV7-8 and TRBJ1-2; 7 positions agree with TRBD1. Germline V gene sequence: CDR1 SGHVS, CDR2 FQNEAQ. The J segment lost 2 bases and the V segment lost 7 bases, leaving 10 bases of the junction unmatched. The CDR3 is 15 residues long. This CDR3 reads CASTRGGTENYGYTF. CDR3 sequence (DNA): TGTGCCAGCACCCGAGGGGGGACAGAAAACTATGGCTACACCTTC.

The chain combines TRBV11-2 with TRBJ1-1, with D tentatively TRBD1 (5 bases). The CDR3 has 15 amino acids. V lost 5 bases and J lost 5, with 18 bases in between. Germline V gene sequence: CDR1 SGHAT, CDR2 FQNNGV. The chain's CDR3 is CASSATGGGRTEAFF. The CDR3, as DNA: TGTGCCAGCAGCGCCACGGGGGGAGGACGAACTGAAGCTTTCTTT.

In regard to this clone: Other nucleotide sequences in the sample specify the same CDR3. V gene TRBV14 combines with J gene TRBJ1-2; weak D call: TRBD1 (5 bases). V was clipped by 3 bases and J by 2 bases, with 7 bases between them. The germline V gene has CDR1 SGHDN and CDR2 FVKESK. The length of the CDR3 is 13 residues. CDR3 in DNA: TGTGCCAGCAGCCACCGGGGGAACTATGGCTACACCTTC. Residues: CASSHRGNYGYTF. Looking up the rest from reference TRBV14 and TRBJ1-2 gives the full variable domain: EAGVTQFPSHSVIEKGQTVTLRCDPISGHDNLYWYRRVMGKEIKFLLHFVKESKQDESGMPNNRFLAERTGGTYSTLKVQPAELEDSGVYFCASSHRGNYGYTFGSGTRLTVV.